This T cell receptor beta chain was sequenced for a study of Graves' ophthalmopathy and Graves' hyperthyroidism. Overall study findings and caveats: The model predicted ophthalmopathy progression with 70.59% sensitivity and around 72% specificity. Among expanded thyroid clonotypes above 0.001 frequency, most also occurred in blood.

For repertoire sequencing, the TCR beta CDR3 regions were amplified from RNA transcripts. After a first-round RT-PCR with HTBI primers, a second-round multiplex PCR was run. In TCRdb, the multiplex PCR reads were re-called with MiXCR into one record per CDR3 protein. The table includes some 210,000 distinct CDR3 sequences, 25% to 30% detected once. Ophthalmopathic donors had moderate-to-severe activity, CAS ≥3 and NOSPECS ≥4, with disease that had lasted under 3 months. Pregnant or lactating patients and those with other autoimmune diseases or uncontrolled infections were excluded. This clonotype was counted a few times. Its antigen is undetermined. The V and J ends lost 0 bases and 0 bases respectively, with 11 bases between them. The CDR3 has 16 amino acids. Germline CDR1 is MNHEY and CDR2 is SVGAGI.

The clonotype comes from a man aged 50 or older with Graves' ophthalmopathy. What was sequenced was peripheral blood. The chain joins TRBV6-5 to TRBJ1-1; D remains ambiguous. CDR3 residues: CASSYSSGELNTEAFF. CDR3 coding DNA: TGTGCCAGCAGTTACTCCTCCGGAGAACTGAACACTGAAGCTTTCTTT.